A selection of T cell receptor beta chains follows, all from one sample in a study of shared clonotypes between healthy human individuals. Assay: immunoSEQ multiplex PCR; the TCRdb copy retains only in-frame clones and omits some. The sample yields 650,000 to 800,000 clones, roughly nine tenths seen once. The source material was naive CD8+ T cells sorted from blood. The receptors shown here come from a young man in good health. Each CDR3 is given without its conserved first and last residue. A D gene is named only where the DNA matches it firmly.

TRBV19	TRBJ2-7	TRBD2	ASSIGLAGWYEQY
TRBV7-6	TRBJ2-5	-	ASSPDWGQETQY
TRBV7-9	TRBJ2-5	TRBD2	ASSLAGGPETQY
TRBV28	TRBJ2-6	-	ASRVTGIPNVLT
TRBV10-3	TRBJ1-1	TRBD1	AISESGQGMNTEAF
TRBV7-9	TRBJ2-7	-	ASSSRSTPSDEQY
TRBV20-1	TRBJ2-1	TRBD1	SASTGGEQF
TRBV7-3	TRBJ1-3	-	ASSFYSKNTIY
TRBV13	TRBJ2-1	TRBD2	ASSLEREGEQF
TRBV28	TRBJ2-5	TRBD1	ASSGTAWTQY
TRBV19	TRBJ2-7	-	ASSSPGRGREQY
TRBV11-3	TRBJ1-1	-	ASSLEGQHTEAF
TRBV13	TRBJ2-6	-	ASRGRVTGANVLT
TRBV10-1	TRBJ2-5	TRBD1	ASSGTGHETQY
TRBV9	TRBJ2-1	TRBD2	ASSPRGAGVINEQF
TRBV7-9	TRBJ1-1	-	ASSGAGQSTEAF
TRBV7-9	TRBJ2-1	TRBD2	ASSLEIAGESYNEQF
TRBV6-5	TRBJ2-2	TRBD2	ASSSGVNTGELF
TRBV19	TRBJ2-7	TRBD2	ASSSSGALEQY
TRBV7-9	TRBJ2-7	TRBD2	ASSSRLARTYEQY
TRBV5-6	TRBJ2-7	TRBD2	ASSFLVSAGTIAYEQY
TRBV7-8	TRBJ2-7	TRBD2	ASSLRLAAYEQY
TRBV10-1	TRBJ2-4	-	ASSDRAFGDIQY
TRBV4-3	TRBJ2-7	-	ASSQGRRGSGYEQY
TRBV27	TRBJ2-2	-	ASSSGLNTGELF
TRBV5-4	TRBJ2-3	-	ASSLAGPTDTQY
TRBV11-2	TRBJ1-3	-	ASSFSSRSAQSGNTIY
TRBV27	TRBJ2-5	-	ASSANLARLGETQY
TRBV9	TRBJ1-5	-	ASRVVVMNQPQH
TRBV6-5	TRBJ2-7	TRBD1	ASSRGTGGRDEQY
TRBV4-3	TRBJ1-1	TRBD1	ASSQDAGTGEGVAF
TRBV7-2	TRBJ2-3	TRBD2	ASSSGTSGMDTQY
TRBV29-1	TRBJ2-7	TRBD1	SVEDWGDRGYEQY
TRBV4-3	TRBJ2-3	-	ASSPGGGLSTDTQY
TRBV7-2	TRBJ2-4	-	ASSRRPKNIQY
TRBV27	TRBJ2-7	TRBD2	ASSLVGSGSQGYEQY
TRBV7-9	TRBJ2-7	-	ASSLGATTYEQY
TRBV19	TRBJ2-1	-	ASSIWDGIYNEQF
TRBV7-9	TRBJ2-7	-	ASRGTGKPQDEQY
TRBV5-6	TRBJ2-2	TRBD1	ASSSWTGVLFATGELF
TRBV4-1	TRBJ1-4	-	ASSQEWGGGGEKLF
TRBV9	TRBJ1-1	-	ASSPNEAF
TRBV7-9	TRBJ2-7	TRBD2	ASSLVAGHYEQY
TRBV5-6	TRBJ2-1	-	ASSLAGTYNEQF
TRBV7-6	TRBJ2-7	-	ASSLFSGPTYEQY
TRBV5-5	TRBJ2-7	TRBD1	ASSLRDRGQTYEQY